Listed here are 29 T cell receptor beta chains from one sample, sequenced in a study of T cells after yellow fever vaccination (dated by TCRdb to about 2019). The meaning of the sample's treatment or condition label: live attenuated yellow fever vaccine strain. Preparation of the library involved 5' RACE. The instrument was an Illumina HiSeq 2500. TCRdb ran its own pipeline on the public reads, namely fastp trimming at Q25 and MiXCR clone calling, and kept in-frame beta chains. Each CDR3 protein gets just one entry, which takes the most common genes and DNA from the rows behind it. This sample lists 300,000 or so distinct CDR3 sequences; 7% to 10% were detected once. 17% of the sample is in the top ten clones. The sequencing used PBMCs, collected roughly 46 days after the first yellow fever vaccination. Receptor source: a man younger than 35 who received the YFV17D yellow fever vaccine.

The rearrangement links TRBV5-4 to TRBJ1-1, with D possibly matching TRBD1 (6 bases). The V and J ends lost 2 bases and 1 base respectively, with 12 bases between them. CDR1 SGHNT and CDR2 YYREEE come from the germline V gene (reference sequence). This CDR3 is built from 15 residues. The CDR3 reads CASSFFTGKNTEAFF. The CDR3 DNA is TGTGCCAGCAGCTTCTTTACAGGGAAGAACACTGAAGCTTTCTTT.

The CDR3 sequence: CASSLEREQFF. CDR3 DNA sequence: TGCGCCAGCAGCTTGGAGCGTGAGCAGTTCTTC. The gene calls are TRBV5-1 and TRBJ2-1; D ambiguous. V was clipped by 0 bases and J by 9 bases, with 4 bases between them. CDR1 and CDR2 (germline): SGHRS, YFSETQ. CDR3 length equals 11 residues.

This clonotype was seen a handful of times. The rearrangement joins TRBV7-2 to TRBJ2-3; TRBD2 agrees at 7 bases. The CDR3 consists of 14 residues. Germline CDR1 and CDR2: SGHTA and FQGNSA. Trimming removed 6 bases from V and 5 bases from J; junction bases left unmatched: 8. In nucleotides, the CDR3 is TGTGCCAGCAGTCTTCTAGCGGCTGAAGATACGCAGTATTTT. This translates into CASSLLAAEDTQYF.

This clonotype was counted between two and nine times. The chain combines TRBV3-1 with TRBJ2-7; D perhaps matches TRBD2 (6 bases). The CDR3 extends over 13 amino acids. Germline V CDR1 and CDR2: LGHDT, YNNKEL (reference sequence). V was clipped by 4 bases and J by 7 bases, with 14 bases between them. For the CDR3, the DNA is TGTGCCAGCAGCCGGGACTCCGGTCGAGAGCAGTACTTC. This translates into CASSRDSGREQYF.

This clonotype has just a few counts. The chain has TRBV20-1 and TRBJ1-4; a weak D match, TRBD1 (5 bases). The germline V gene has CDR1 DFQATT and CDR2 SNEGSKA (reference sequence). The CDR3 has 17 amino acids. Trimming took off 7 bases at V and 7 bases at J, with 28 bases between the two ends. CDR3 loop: CSVSSSLRQGVGEKLFF. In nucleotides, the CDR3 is TGCAGTGTATCCTCTTCTTTGAGGCAGGGAGTCGGTGAAAAACTGTTTTTT.

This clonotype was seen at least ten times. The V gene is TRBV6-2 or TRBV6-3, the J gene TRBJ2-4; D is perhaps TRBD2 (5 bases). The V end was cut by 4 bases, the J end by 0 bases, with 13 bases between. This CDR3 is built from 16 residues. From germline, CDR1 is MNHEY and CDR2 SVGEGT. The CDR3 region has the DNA TGTGCCAGCAGTTCCTGGACTGTACTAGCCAAAAACATTCAGTACTTC. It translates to CASSSWTVLAKNIQYF.

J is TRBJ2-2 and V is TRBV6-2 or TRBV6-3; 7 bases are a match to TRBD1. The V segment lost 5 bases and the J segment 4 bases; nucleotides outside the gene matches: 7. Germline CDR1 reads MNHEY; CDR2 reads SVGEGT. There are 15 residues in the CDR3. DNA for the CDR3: TGTGCCAGCAGTACACGACAGGGACGCACCGGGGAGCTGTTTTTT. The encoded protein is CASSTRQGRTGELFF.

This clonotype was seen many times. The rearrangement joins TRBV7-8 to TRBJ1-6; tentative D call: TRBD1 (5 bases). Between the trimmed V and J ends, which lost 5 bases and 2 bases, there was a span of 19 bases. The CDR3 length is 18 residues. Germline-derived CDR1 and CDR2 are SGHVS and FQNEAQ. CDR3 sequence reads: CASSTTTRDSTYNSPLHF. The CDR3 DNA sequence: TGTGCCAGCAGCACAACTACCCGGGACTCCACCTATAATTCACCCCTCCACTTT.

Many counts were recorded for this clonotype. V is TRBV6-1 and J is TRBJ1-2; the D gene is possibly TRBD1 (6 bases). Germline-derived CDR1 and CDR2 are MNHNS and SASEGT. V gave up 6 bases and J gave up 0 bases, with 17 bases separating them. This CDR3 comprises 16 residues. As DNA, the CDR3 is TGTGCCAGCAGCTCTACCTCCAGACAGGCTAACTATGGCTACACCTTC. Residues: CASSSTSRQANYGYTF.

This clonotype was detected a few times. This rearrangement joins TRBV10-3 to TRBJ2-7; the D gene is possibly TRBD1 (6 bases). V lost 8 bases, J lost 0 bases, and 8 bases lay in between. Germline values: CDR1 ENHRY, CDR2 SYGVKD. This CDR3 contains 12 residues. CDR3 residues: CAIRDNSYEQYF. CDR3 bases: TGTGCCATCCGGGACAACTCCTACGAGCAGTACTTC.

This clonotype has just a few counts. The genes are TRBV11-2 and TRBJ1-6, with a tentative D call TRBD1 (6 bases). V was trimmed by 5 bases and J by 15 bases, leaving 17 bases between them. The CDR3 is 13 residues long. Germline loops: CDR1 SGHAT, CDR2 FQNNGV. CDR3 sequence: CASSQGSGGSLHF. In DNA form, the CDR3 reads TGTGCCAGCAGCCAGGGGTCTGGAGGGAGCCTCCACTTT.

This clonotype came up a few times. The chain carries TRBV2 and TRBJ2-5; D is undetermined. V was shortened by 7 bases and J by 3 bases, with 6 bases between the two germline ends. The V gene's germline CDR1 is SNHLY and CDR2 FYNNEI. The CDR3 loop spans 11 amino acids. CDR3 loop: CASNQEETQYF. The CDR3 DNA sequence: TGTGCCAGCAACCAGGAAGAGACCCAGTACTTC.

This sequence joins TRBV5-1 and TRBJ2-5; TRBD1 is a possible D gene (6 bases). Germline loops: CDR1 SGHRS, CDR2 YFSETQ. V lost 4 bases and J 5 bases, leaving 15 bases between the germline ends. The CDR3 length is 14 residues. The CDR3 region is CASSLAIGGETQYF. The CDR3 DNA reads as TGCGCCAGCAGCCTGGCTATTGGGGGCGAGACCCAGTACTTC.

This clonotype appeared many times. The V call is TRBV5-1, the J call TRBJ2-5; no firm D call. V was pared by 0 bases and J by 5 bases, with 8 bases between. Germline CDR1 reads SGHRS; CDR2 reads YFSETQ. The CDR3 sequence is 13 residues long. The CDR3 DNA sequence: TGCGCCAGCAGCTTGGGGGTGTTCGAGACCCAGTACTTC. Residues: CASSLGVFETQYF.

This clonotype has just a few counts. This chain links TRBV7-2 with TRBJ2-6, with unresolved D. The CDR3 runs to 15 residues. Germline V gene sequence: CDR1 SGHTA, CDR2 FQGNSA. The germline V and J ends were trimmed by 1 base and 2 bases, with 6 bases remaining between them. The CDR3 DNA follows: TGTGCCAGCAGCTTAGTAGGTACTGGGGCCAACGTCCTGACTTTC. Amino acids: CASSLVGTGANVLTF.

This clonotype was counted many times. The CDR3 bases are TGTGCCAGCAGCGAGGGACTAGCCGTGACCCAGTACTTC. Residues: CASSEGLAVTQYF. The chain has TRBV9 and TRBJ2-5, with 9 bases matching TRBD2. Germline CDR1 SGDLS, CDR2 YYNGEE. The junction had 4 bases not matched to a gene; V was cut back by 3 bases and J by 7 bases. This CDR3 has 13 amino acids. The full variable domain, completed using reference TRBV9 and TRBJ2-5, is DSGVTQTPKHLITATGQRVTLRCSPRSGDLSVYWYQQSLDQGLQFLIQYYNGEERAKGNILERFSAQQFPDLHSELNLSSLELGDSALYFCASSEGLAVTQYFGPGTRLLVL.

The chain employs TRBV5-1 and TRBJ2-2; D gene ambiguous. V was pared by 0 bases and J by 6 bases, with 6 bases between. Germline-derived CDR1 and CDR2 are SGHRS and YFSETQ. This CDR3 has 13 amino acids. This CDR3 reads CASSLVSAGELFF. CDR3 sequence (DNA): TGCGCCAGCAGCTTGGTTTCGGCCGGGGAGCTGTTTTTT.

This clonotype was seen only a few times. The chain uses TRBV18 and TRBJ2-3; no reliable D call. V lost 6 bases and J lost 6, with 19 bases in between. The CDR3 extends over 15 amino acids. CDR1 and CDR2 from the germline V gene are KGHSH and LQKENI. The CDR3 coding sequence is TGTGCCAGCTCCACAATGGACCCGGCCCAGGATACGCAGTATTTT. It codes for CASSTMDPAQDTQYF.

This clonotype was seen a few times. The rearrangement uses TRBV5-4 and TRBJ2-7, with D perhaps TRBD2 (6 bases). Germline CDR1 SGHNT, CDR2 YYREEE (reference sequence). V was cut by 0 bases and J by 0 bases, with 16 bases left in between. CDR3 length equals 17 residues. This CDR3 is CASSLGGGTYHSYEQYV. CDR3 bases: TGTGCCAGCAGCTTGGGTGGGGGGACCTACCACTCCTACGAGCAGTACGTC.

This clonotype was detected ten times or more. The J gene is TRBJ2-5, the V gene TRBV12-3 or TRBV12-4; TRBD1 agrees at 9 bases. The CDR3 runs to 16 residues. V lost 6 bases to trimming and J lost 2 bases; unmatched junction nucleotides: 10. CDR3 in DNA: TGTGCCAGCAGCACCACCGCCGGGACAGGGCAAGAGACCCAGTACTTC. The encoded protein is CASSTTAGTGQETQYF.

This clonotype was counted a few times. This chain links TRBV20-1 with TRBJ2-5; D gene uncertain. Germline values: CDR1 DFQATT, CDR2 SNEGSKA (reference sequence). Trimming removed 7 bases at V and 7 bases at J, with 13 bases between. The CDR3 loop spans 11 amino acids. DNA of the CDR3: TGCAGTGTTAAGCCCGCAGGGACCCAGTACTTC. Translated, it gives CSVKPAGTQYF.

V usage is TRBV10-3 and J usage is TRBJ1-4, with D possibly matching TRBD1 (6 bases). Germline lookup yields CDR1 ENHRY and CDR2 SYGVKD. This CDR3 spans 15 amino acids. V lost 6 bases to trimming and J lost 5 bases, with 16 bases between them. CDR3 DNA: TGTGCCATCAGCGCACGGAAACAGGGAAATGAAAAACTGTTTTTT. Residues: CAISARKQGNEKLFF.

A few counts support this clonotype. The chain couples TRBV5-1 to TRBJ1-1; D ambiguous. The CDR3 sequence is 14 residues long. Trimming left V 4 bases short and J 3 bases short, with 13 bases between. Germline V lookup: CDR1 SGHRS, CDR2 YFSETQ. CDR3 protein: CASSVAGRDTEAFF. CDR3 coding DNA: TGCGCCAGCAGCGTGGCCGGGCGGGACACTGAAGCTTTCTTT.

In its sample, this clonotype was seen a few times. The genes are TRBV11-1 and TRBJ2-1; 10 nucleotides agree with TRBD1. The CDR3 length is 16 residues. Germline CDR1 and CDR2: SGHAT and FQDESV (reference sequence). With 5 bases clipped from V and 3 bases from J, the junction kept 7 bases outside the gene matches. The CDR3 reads CASSPTGTGVYNEQFF. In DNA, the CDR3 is TGTGCCAGCAGCCCAACCGGGACAGGGGTCTACAATGAGCAGTTCTTC.

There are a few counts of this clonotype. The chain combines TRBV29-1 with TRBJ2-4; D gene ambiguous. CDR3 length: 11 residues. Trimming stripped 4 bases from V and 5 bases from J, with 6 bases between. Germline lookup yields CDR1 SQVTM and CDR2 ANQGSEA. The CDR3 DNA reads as TGCAGCGTTGTTTCTGAAAACATTCAGTACTTC. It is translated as CSVVSENIQYF.

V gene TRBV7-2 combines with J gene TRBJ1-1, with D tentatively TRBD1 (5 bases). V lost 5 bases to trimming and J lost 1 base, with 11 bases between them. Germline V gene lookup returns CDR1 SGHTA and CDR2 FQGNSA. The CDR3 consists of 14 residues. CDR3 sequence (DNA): TGTGCCAGCAGCGCGGGACCCCCGAACACTGAAGCTTTCTTT. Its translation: CASSAGPPNTEAFF.

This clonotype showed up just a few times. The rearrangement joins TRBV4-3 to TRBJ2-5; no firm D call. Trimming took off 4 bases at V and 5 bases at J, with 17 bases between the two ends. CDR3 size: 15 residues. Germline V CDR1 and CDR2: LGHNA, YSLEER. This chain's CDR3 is CASSPGPNSRETQYF. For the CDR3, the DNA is TGCGCCAGCAGCCCCGGACCGAATTCTAGGGAGACCCAGTACTTC.

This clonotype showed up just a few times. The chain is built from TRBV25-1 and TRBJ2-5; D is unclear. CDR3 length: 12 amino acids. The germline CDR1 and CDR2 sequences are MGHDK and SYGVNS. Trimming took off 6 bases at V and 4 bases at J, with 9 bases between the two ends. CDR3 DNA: TGTGCCAGCAGGGGTGATGGAGAGACCCAGTACTTC. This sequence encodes CASRGDGETQYF.

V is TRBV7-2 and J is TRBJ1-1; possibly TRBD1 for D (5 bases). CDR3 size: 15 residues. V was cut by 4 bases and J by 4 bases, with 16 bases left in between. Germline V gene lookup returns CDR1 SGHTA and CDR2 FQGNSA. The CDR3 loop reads CASSSMAGGVTEAFF. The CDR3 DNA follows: TGTGCCAGCAGCTCGATGGCGGGAGGGGTCACTGAAGCTTTCTTT.